This TCR beta chain emerged from a study of shared clonotypes between healthy human individuals. Overall study: The study used three CD4 naive, three CD4 memory, two CD8 naive and one CD8 memory plate per donor.

Several immunoSEQ plates held equal portions of the genomic DNA taken from each subset. Profiled with immunoSEQ multiplex PCR; TCRdb holds only in-frame clones, not every one. The sample has approximately 1,500,000 clones, 98% seen once. The sequenced sample consisted of naive CD4+ T cells sorted from blood. Sample subset: CD45RA+ positively selected. This clonotype was sampled from a man younger than 45 in good health.

CDR3 residues: CAIRGLAEYNEQFF. As DNA, the CDR3 is TGTGCCATCAGAGGACTAGCGGAATACAATGAGCAGTTCTTC. The chain is built from TRBV10-3 and TRBJ2-1, with 10 positions matching TRBD2. CDR3 length: 14 residues. V was pared by 6 bases and J by 4 bases, with 3 bases of the junction left unmatched. Germline assignment: CDR1 ENHRY and CDR2 SYGVKD.